The 8 T cell receptor beta chains below were found in one sample sequenced in a study of cytomegalovirus exposure and HLA in healthy donors. The data were produced by immunoSEQ multiplex PCR, yet TCRdb's version contains in-frame clones alone and is incomplete. Altogether approximately 150,000 clones are present, approximately 86% being singletons, with the ten largest covering roughly 10%. The sequencing input was PBMCs. These receptors originate from a man aged 18-30 years in good health and CMV-seropositive.

The CDR3 reads CASSLNPSANYGYTF. The CDR3 nucleotides are TGCGCCAGCAGCTTAAATCCTTCAGCTAACTATGGCTACACCTTC. The V call is TRBV5-1, the J call TRBJ1-2; D is uncertain. CDR1 is SGHRS and CDR2 is YFSETQ in the germline V gene. This CDR3 comprises 15 residues. The V gene lost 2 bases and the J gene lost 0 bases, with 11 bases spanning the gap. The complete variable domain, with remaining parts taken from reference TRBV5-1 and TRBJ1-2, reads KAGVTQTPRYLIKTRGQQVTLSCSPISGHRSVSWYQQTPGQGLQFLFEYFSETQRNKGNFPGRFSGRQFSNSRSEMNVSTLELGDSALYLCASSLNPSANYGYTFGSGTRLTVV.

V usage is TRBV7-8 and J usage is TRBJ2-7; 8 bases are a match to TRBD2. CDR1 is SGHVS, CDR2 FQNEAQ, per germline. The length of the CDR3 is 16 residues. The V segment lost 5 bases and the J segment 0 bases; nucleotides outside the gene matches: 9. CDR3 loop: CASSPRGGAVSYEQYF. CDR3 coding DNA: TGTGCCAGCAGCCCCCGGGGGGGGGCCGTCTCCTACGAGCAGTACTTC.

The chain has TRBV30 and TRBJ2-7; TRBD2 aligns across 9 bases. The V and J ends lost 2 bases and 0 bases, in that order; junction bases with no gene match: 8. CDR1 and CDR2 (germline): GTSNPN, SVGIG (reference sequence). This CDR3 is built from 16 residues. The CDR3 DNA sequence: TGTGCCTGGAGTCAGGGTCTAGCGGGGTTCTCCTACGAGCAGTACTTC. This translates into CAWSQGLAGFSYEQYF.

The chain has TRBV5-6 and TRBJ1-4; D unresolved. Germline assignment: CDR1 SGHDT and CDR2 YYEEEE. V was clipped by 0 bases and J by 8 bases, with 11 bases between them. The CDR3 runs to 14 residues. This CDR3 reads CASSLGLYGEKLFF. DNA for the CDR3: TGTGCCAGCAGCTTGGGACTTTACGGGGAAAAACTGTTTTTT.

The CDR3 sequence is CASSHQGADTGELFF. The CDR3 nucleotides read TGTGCCAGCAGTCACCAGGGGGCTGACACCGGGGAGCTGTTTTTT. The chain combines TRBV6-6 with TRBJ2-2; 8 bases line up with TRBD1. CDR3 size: 15 residues. Germline V gene data show CDR1 as MNHNY and CDR2 as SVGAGI (reference sequence). J gave up 3 bases and V 5 bases, and 5 bases lay outside the gene matches.

The rearrangement uses TRBV4-1 and TRBJ2-2, with TRBD1 matching over 10 bases. The germline CDR1 and CDR2 sequences are MGHRA and YSYEKL. The CDR3 extends over 15 amino acids. Unmatched junction bases numbered 3, after V lost 4 bases and J lost 4 bases. CDR3 loop: CASSPGTGVTGELFF. CDR3 DNA: TGCGCCAGCAGCCCCGGGACAGGGGTCACCGGGGAGCTGTTTTTT.

The chain carries TRBV18 and TRBJ1-2, with a tentative D call TRBD1 (6 bases). Germline V gene lookup returns CDR1 KGHSH and CDR2 LQKENI. Trimming stripped 2 bases from V and 3 bases from J, with 13 bases between. The CDR3 contains 15 residues. This chain's CDR3 is CASSPKTGLDYGYTF. CDR3 coding DNA: TGTGCCAGCTCACCAAAAACAGGGTTAGACTATGGCTACACCTTC.

The chain links TRBV6-1 to TRBJ2-1, with 8 bases aligning to TRBD2. The CDR3 loop spans 15 amino acids. Germline CDR1 and CDR2: MNHNS and SASEGT. The junction had 7 bases not matched to a gene; V was cut back by 2 bases and J by 7 bases. The CDR3 is CASSEPGGGRNEQFF. The CDR3 nucleotides read TGTGCCAGCAGTGAACCCGGGGGCGGGAGGAATGAGCAGTTCTTC.